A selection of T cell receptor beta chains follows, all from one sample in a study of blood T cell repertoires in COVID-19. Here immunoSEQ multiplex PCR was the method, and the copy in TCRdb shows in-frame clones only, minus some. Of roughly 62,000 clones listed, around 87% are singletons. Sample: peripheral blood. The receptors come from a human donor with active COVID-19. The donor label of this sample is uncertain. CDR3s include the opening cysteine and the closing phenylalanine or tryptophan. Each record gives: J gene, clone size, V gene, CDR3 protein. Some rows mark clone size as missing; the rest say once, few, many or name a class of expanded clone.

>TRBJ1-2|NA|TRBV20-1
CSASAAGAFSGYTF
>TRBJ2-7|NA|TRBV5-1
CASSFIGGLEQYF
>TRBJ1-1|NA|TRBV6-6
CASSNHGQANTEAFF
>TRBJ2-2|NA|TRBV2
CASSYTGTSVRTGELFF
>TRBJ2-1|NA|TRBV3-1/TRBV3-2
CASSQVTSHHYNEQFF
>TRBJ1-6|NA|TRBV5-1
CASSLDLNSPLHF
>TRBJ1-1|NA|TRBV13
CASTSWGNEAFF
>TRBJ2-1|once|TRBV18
CASSPRVGLAGVNEQFF
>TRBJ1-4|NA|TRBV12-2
CASRALGKSDEKLFF
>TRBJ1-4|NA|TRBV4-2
CASSQDRASGKFF
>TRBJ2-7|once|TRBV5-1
CASSLAFGEQYF
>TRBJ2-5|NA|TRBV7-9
CASSSQPTGSRETQYF
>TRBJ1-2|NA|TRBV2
CASSVQGTNYGYTF
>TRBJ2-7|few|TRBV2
CASSEALYEQYF
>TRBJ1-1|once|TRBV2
CASSGQGNTEAFF